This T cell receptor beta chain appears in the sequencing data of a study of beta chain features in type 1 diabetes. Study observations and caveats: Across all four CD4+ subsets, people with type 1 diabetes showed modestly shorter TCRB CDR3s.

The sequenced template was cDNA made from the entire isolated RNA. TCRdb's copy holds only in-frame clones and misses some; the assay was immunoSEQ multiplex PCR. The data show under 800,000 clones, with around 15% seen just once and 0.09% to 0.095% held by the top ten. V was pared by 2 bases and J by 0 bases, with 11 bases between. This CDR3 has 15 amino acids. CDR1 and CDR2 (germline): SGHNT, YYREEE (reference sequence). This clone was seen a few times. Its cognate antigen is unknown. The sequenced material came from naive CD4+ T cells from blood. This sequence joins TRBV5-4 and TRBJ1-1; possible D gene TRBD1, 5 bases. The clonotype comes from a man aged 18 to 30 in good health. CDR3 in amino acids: CASSFNGGLNTEAFF. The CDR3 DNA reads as TGTGCCAGCAGCTTTAACGGGGGTTTGAACACTGAAGCTTTCTTT. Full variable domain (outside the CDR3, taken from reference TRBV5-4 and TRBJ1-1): ETGVTQSPTHLIKTRGQQVTLRCSSQSGHNTVSWYQQALGQGPQFIFQYYREEENGRGNFPPRFSGLQFPNYSSELNVNALELDDSALYLCASSFNGGLNTEAFFGQGTRLTVV.